Reported below is one TCR beta chain. The antigen it recognizes is unknown. Base qualities are not recorded, but no much larger clone differs from it by a single base. The data stem from a study of memory CD4+ T cells and cytomegalovirus serostatus (dated by TCRdb to the late 2010s). For context, the study as a whole: A total of some 33 healthy Belgian adults, of whom 9 were CMV seropositive and approximately 24 were CMV seronegative, were included in the cohort. To replicate a published TCR-based CMV serostatus classifier, the study sequenced CD4+ memory TCRbeta repertoires from a Belgian cohort whose cytomegalovirus serostatus was known.

Study-wide findings and limitations: The results were read as suggesting that the CMV-associated TCR signature is, for the most part, present in the CD4+ memory repertoire. On the Belgian cohort, the classifier based on the original framework reached a median bootstrapped AUC of approximately 0.95, with a 95% CI of 0.76-1.00. For CMV serostatus prediction, a median bootstrapped AUC of approximately 0.95 was reached with the original framework, and a median bootstrapped AUC of about 0.89 was reached with a US-trained random forest. Of roughly 170 previously reported CMV-associated TCRbeta sequences, approximately 70 appeared in the CD4+ memory repertoires, each in one to five individuals. Unlike the original study, which covered naive and memory CD4+ and CD8+ populations, the Belgian study sequenced only CD4+CD45RO+ memory cells.

The germline V gene supplies CDR1 SQVTM and CDR2 ANQGSEA. Relative to germline, V is missing 2 bases and J is missing 6 bases, with 6 bases of the junction outside any gene match. The CDR3 runs 14 amino acids, cysteine and phenylalanine included. The read is trimmed to its CDR3 DNA, 42 bases read in frame from base 1. The Quick-DNA Microprep Kit was used to extract genomic DNA from the sorted cells. TCRbeta DNA was amplified with the immunoSEQ hsTCRbeta kit following the manufacturer's protocol. TCRbeta libraries were sequenced on an Illumina MiSeq instrument. Per the original workflow: Once out-of-frame sequences had been removed, more than 2 million distinct TCRbeta sequences were left, which works out to an average of roughly 67,000 per individual. Each individual was scored according to the count of 160 or so previously reported CMV-associated TCRbeta sequences and the total productive distinct TCRbeta count. A beta-binomial model was reimplemented in Python, and random forests from scikit-learn, run with default parameters, were trained on data from the US cohort. Classifier performance on the Belgian cohort was summarized as median AUC with percentile confidence intervals over 10,000 bootstrap iterations. TCRdb's version of the immuneACCESS table is confined to in-frame rearrangements and falls short of the full clone set. An unresolved V gene accounts for under half of the shortfall where checked; the remainder is of unknown origin. From that table come the V and J calls and clone size; the DNA was used to work out D and trimming. A total of tens of thousands of clones appear in this sample, roughly 76% of them only once. The top ten constitute about 4.7% of the sample.

Single viable CD3+CD4+CD8-CD45RO+ cells were sorted as memory CD4+ T cells on a FACSAria II. To determine CMV serostatus, a Roche Elecsys assay was used that detects serum IgG against CMV pp150, pp28, p38 and p52. Following thawing, total CD4+ T cells were enriched through positive selection using CD4 magnetic microbeads. Samples originated from another study that specifically interrogated the CD4+ T cell memory repertoire. Following standard operating procedures, peripheral blood mononuclear cells were isolated and cryopreserved, while serum was kept at -80 degrees C. The staining used CD3-PerCP (BW264/56), CD4-APC (RPA-T4), CD45RO-PE (UCHT1) and CD8-Pacific Orange (3B5) antibodies, and Sytox blue was used to exclude non-viable cells.

The receptor was derived from an adult in good health and CMV-seropositive. The sequence is built from TRBV29-1 and TRBJ2-1, with TRBD1 identical over 8 junction bases. Input material: memory CD4+ T cells from blood. The DNA sequence reads TGCAGCGTTGAAAACATAACAGGGGGCAATGAGCAGTTCTTC. Translated, it gives CSVENITGGNEQFF.